This TCR beta chain was profiled in a study of blood T cell repertoires in COVID-19. The overall study: T cells, B-cell-depleted T cells, or PBMCs provided the cDNA or gDNA that served as material.

Profiled with immunoSEQ multiplex PCR; TCRdb holds only in-frame clones, not every one. The sample carries 120,000 to 150,000 clones, over 75% recorded once. Adults between about 18 and 89 years of age took part from 24 US areas. Sequenced material: PBMCs or T cells enriched from blood (not recorded which). The TCR sequence derives from a woman aged 25 to 39 with acute COVID-19.

In nucleotides, the CDR3 is TGTGCCAGTAGTATACACAGGGGACCCTCCTTCTATGGCTACACCTTC. Amino acids: CASSIHRGPSFYGYTF. The chain recombines TRBV19 with TRBJ1-2; 7 bases fit TRBD1. The V gene's germline CDR1 is LNHDA and CDR2 SQIVND (reference sequence). The CDR3 runs to 16 residues. V was clipped by 2 bases and J by 4 bases; unmatched bases: 10.